Presented here are 27 T cell receptor beta chains from one specimen sequenced in a study of cytomegalovirus exposure and HLA in healthy donors. Only in-frame clones appear in the TCRdb table, and some are missing; sequencing was by immunoSEQ multiplex PCR. The table includes roughly 70,000 clones, approximately 90% detected once. The sample was PBMCs. These receptors originate from a woman aged 18-29 years in good health and CMV-seropositive.

This sequence joins TRBV30 and TRBJ1-3; 8 bases match TRBD1. Trimming at V came to 0 bases and at J to 3 bases, leaving 7 bases not matched to a gene. The CDR3 totals 16 residues. From germline, CDR1 is GTSNPN and CDR2 SVGIG (reference sequence). The CDR3: CAWSVRQGAYGNTIYF. The CDR3 region has the DNA TGTGCCTGGAGTGTACGGCAGGGGGCTTATGGAAACACCATATATTTT.

The rearrangement joins TRBV7-9 to TRBJ2-3, with 13 bases lining up with TRBD2. The CDR3 length is 16 residues. Germline CDR1 is SEHNR and CDR2 is FQNEAQ (reference sequence). V shed 5 bases and J 3 bases; nucleotides not matched to a gene: 5. This CDR3 reads CASSPALAGGTDTQYF. For the CDR3, the DNA is TGTGCCAGCAGCCCCGCACTAGCGGGGGGGACAGATACGCAGTATTTT.

V and J are TRBV9 and TRBJ2-2, with a weak D call TRBD1 (6 bases). V lost 4 bases to trimming and J lost 2 bases, with 18 bases between them. This CDR3 has 17 residues. In germline, CDR1 is SGDLS, CDR2 YYNGEE. CDR3 residues: CASSPTGLGSNTGELFF. CDR3 bases: TGTGCCAGCAGCCCCACAGGGCTGGGGTCTAACACCGGGGAGCTGTTTTTT.

CDR3 in DNA: TGTGCCAGCATCGGTAGCAATCAGCCCCAGCATTTT. Protein: CASIGSNQPQHF. The rearrangement links TRBV6-6 to TRBJ1-5, with D uncertain. This CDR3 comprises 12 residues. Germline lookup yields CDR1 MNHNY and CDR2 SVGAGI (reference sequence). Trimming removed 7 bases at V and 0 bases at J, with 4 bases between.

The chain joins TRBV2 to TRBJ1-2; no clear D. This CDR3 is built from 15 residues. Germline CDR1 reads SNHLY; CDR2 reads FYNNEI. V was cut by 1 base and J by 4 bases, with 13 bases left in between. CDR3 sequence reads: CASSEGGGLGYGYTF. In DNA, the CDR3 is TGTGCCAGCAGTGAAGGCGGAGGGCTGGGCTATGGCTACACCTTC.

The chain recombines TRBV19 with TRBJ2-1, with 7 bases aligning to TRBD2. This CDR3 contains 16 residues. V lost 7 bases, J lost 5 bases, and 14 bases stayed unmatched. Germline values: CDR1 LNHDA, CDR2 SQIVND (reference sequence). CDR3 region: CASTPLAGTKNNEQFF. The CDR3 DNA sequence: TGTGCCAGTACCCCACTGGCGGGGACTAAGAACAATGAGCAGTTCTTC.

The genes are TRBV6-4 and TRBJ2-1; 13 bases fit TRBD2. Trimming cost V 2 bases and J 5 bases; bases outside gene matches: 0. This CDR3 is built from 15 residues. CDR1 is MRHNA and CDR2 is SNTAGT in the germline V gene. The CDR3 protein is CASSDGLAGDNEQFF. CDR3 nucleotides: TGTGCCAGCAGTGACGGACTAGCGGGGGACAATGAGCAGTTCTTC.

This rearrangement joins TRBV9 to TRBJ1-4; D remains unclear. Trimming pared 0 bases from V and 3 bases from J, leaving 9 bases between. CDR1 SGDLS and CDR2 YYNGEE come from the germline V gene. The CDR3 has 15 residues. The CDR3 sequence: CASSVAGSPNEKLFF. The CDR3, as DNA: TGTGCCAGCAGCGTAGCGGGAAGCCCTAATGAAAAACTGTTTTTT. Drawing the rest from reference TRBV9 and TRBJ1-4, the complete variable domain is DSGVTQTPKHLITATGQRVTLRCSPRSGDLSVYWYQQSLDQGLQFLIQYYNGEERAKGNILERFSAQQFPDLHSELNLSSLELGDSALYFCASSVAGSPNEKLFFGSGTQLSVL.

The chain recombines TRBV6-5 with TRBJ2-3; TRBD2 agrees at 8 bases. V lost 4 bases and J lost 5; bases outside the gene matches: 8. The CDR3 spans 15 residues. The V gene's germline CDR1 is MNHEY and CDR2 SVGAGI. As DNA, the CDR3 is TGTGCCAGCAGTTCCCAGACTAGCGCAAGAGATACGCAGTATTTT. This gives the protein CASSSQTSARDTQYF.

The rearrangement links TRBV11-2 to TRBJ2-2; 7 nucleotides agree with TRBD2. V lost 6 bases to trimming and J lost 7 bases; unmatched junction nucleotides: 8. Germline-derived CDR1 and CDR2 are SGHAT and FQNNGV. The length of the CDR3 is 14 residues. The CDR3 nucleotides are TGTGCCAGCAGGCACAATGGGAGGGTCGGGGAGCTGTTTTTT. It specifies CASRHNGRVGELFF.

The chain couples TRBV6-5 to TRBJ1-5, with 9 bases matching TRBD1. The germline V gene has CDR1 MNHEY and CDR2 SVGAGI. With V trimmed by 6 bases and J by 4 bases, 7 bases remained unmatched. This CDR3 has 15 residues. CDR3 in DNA: TGTGCCAGCAGGAGGGGACAGGGCAGAAATCAGCCCCAGCATTTT. This sequence encodes CASRRGQGRNQPQHF.

The V call is TRBV10-3, the J call TRBJ2-1, with 12 nucleotides matching TRBD2. Trimming took 0 bases from V and 5 from J; bases not matched to a gene: 2. The CDR3 runs to 16 residues. The germline CDR1 and CDR2 sequences are ENHRY and SYGVKD. The CDR3 sequence is CAISESLAGGHNEQFF. In nucleotides, the CDR3 is TGTGCCATCAGTGAGTCTCTAGCGGGAGGGCACAATGAGCAGTTCTTC.

The rearrangement uses TRBV6-5 and TRBJ2-5, with D tentatively TRBD2 (5 bases). The CDR3 sequence is 13 residues long. Germline CDR1 MNHEY, CDR2 SVGAGI. V lost 6 bases to trimming and J lost 5 bases, with 13 bases between them. Here the CDR3 DNA reads TGTGCCAGCAGCCGTGACTACCGGGAGACCCAGTACTTC. Translation: CASSRDYRETQYF.

The V gene is TRBV30, the J gene TRBJ1-1; tentative D call: TRBD1 (5 bases). The germline V gene encodes CDR1 GTSNPN and CDR2 SVGIG (reference sequence). The length of the CDR3 is 13 residues. Trimming stripped 8 bases from V and 4 bases from J, with 17 bases between. Here the CDR3 reads CALQEGRSTEAFF. The CDR3 DNA reads TGTGCCCTGCAGGAGGGGCGCAGCACTGAAGCTTTCTTT.

This clone showed up just once. The chain links TRBV19 to TRBJ1-5; D gene unclear. This CDR3 comprises 12 residues. Germline CDR1 is LNHDA and CDR2 is SQIVND (reference sequence). V was shortened by 2 bases and J by 4 bases, with 3 bases between the two germline ends. This chain's CDR3 is CASSIQNQPQHF. In nucleotides, the CDR3 is TGTGCCAGTAGTATACAGAATCAGCCCCAGCATTTT.

The chain is built from TRBV15 and TRBJ2-1; 10 nucleotides align to TRBD2. The CDR3 covers 15 residues. CDR1 and CDR2 from the germline V gene are LNHNV and YYDKDF (reference sequence). Losses at the gene ends were 4 bases for V and 7 bases for J; bases not matched to a gene: 7. In nucleotides, the CDR3 is TGTGCCACCAGCACCTCAGCGGGAGGGATTAATGAGCAGTTCTTC. Protein product: CATSTSAGGINEQFF.

This rearrangement joins TRBV30 to TRBJ2-5, with D unclear. Germline CDR1 is GTSNPN and CDR2 is SVGIG (reference sequence). Trimming pared 3 bases from V and 9 bases from J, leaving 14 bases between. CDR3 length: 12 residues. CDR3 in amino acids: CAWSENRVPQYF. The CDR3 bases are TGTGCCTGGAGCGAAAATCGGGTACCCCAGTACTTC.

The chain is built from TRBV4-3 and TRBJ1-1; D may be TRBD1 (5 bases). Trimming stripped 2 bases from V and 4 bases from J, with 11 bases between. CDR1 and CDR2 from the germline V gene are LGHNA and YSLEER. CDR3 length: 14 residues. In DNA form, the CDR3 reads TGCGCCAGCAGCCAACGGGGGGGGTTCACTGAAGCTTTCTTT. This translates into CASSQRGGFTEAFF.

This chain links TRBV5-6 with TRBJ1-1, with D uncertain. CDR3 length: 14 residues. Germline-derived CDR1 and CDR2 are SGHDT and YYEEEE. Trimming took off 0 bases at V and 5 bases at J, with 11 bases between the two ends. CDR3 protein: CASSLGRGRTEAFF. CDR3 nucleotides: TGTGCCAGCAGCTTGGGCCGGGGTCGAACTGAAGCTTTCTTT.

V and J are TRBV5-4 and TRBJ1-2, with TRBD1 matching over 12 bases. Germline V lookup: CDR1 SGHNT, CDR2 YYREEE (reference sequence). J was trimmed by 7 bases and V by 0 bases; bases with no gene match: 4. This CDR3 has 15 residues. The CDR3 region is CASSLGGGQGAGYTF. The CDR3 bases are TGTGCCAGCAGCTTGGGAGGGGGACAGGGGGCTGGCTACACCTTC.

The chain carries TRBV19 and TRBJ1-2; D unclear. The germline gives CDR1 LNHDA, CDR2 SQIVND (reference sequence). This CDR3 has 12 amino acids. V was cut by 2 bases and J by 8 bases, with 9 bases left in between. CDR3 DNA sequence: TGTGCCAGTAGTATATTTCCAGCGGGCTACACCTTC. Translated: CASSIFPAGYTF.

CDR3 in amino acids: CASSLMVPSDTGELFF. The CDR3, as DNA: TGTGCCAGCAGCTTGATGGTACCTAGTGATACCGGGGAGCTGTTTTTT. The J gene is TRBJ2-2, the V gene TRBV5-5; D remains unclear. The ends were cut back, 1 base at V and 5 bases at J, with 15 bases in the middle. This CDR3 comprises 16 residues. CDR1 and CDR2 from the germline V gene are SGHKS and YYEKEE (reference sequence).

This sequence joins TRBV21-1 and TRBJ2-1; the D call in the table, TRBD1, was not verified against the DNA. TRBV21-1 is a known pseudogene. The CDR3 is 14 amino acids. The chain's CDR3 is CASNKRDRGHEQFF. CDR3 bases: TGTGCCAGCAATAAACGGGACAGGGGGCATGAGCAGTTCTTC.

The CDR3, as DNA: TGTGCCAGCAGTGACGGAGTCTACGAGCAGTACTTC. Encoded protein: CASSDGVYEQYF. The rearrangement joins TRBV6-1 to TRBJ2-7; D call uncertain. Germline CDR1 and CDR2: MNHNS and SASEGT. The CDR3 is 12 amino acids. The V end was cut by 3 bases, the J end by 3 bases, with 6 bases between.

J is TRBJ1-1 and V is TRBV6-4; weak D call: TRBD1 (5 bases). Per germline, CDR1 MRHNA and CDR2 SNTAGT. The CDR3 has 13 amino acids. V gave up 2 bases and J gave up 1 base, with 5 bases separating them. Here the CDR3 reads CASSDGQNTEAFF. CDR3 nucleotide sequence: TGTGCCAGCAGTGACGGACAGAACACTGAAGCTTTCTTT.

The rearrangement links TRBV6-5 to TRBJ1-2; D is perhaps TRBD1 (6 bases). With 0 bases removed from V and 1 base from J, the gap between germline ends came to 9 bases. The CDR3 runs to 15 residues. CDR1 and CDR2 (germline): MNHEY, SVGAGI. CDR3: CASSYSGQSNYGYTF. CDR3 DNA sequence: TGTGCCAGCAGTTACTCAGGACAGAGTAACTATGGCTACACCTTC.

DNA of the CDR3: TGTGCCAGCAGCTTAGGACAGGGGCTTTTCTACGAGCAGTACTTC. Translated, it gives CASSLGQGLFYEQYF. The V and J genes are TRBV11-2 and TRBJ2-7, with TRBD1 identical over 8 bases. The CDR3 has 15 amino acids. Germline CDR1 and CDR2: SGHAT and FQNNGV. Trimming at V came to 1 base and at J to 3 bases, leaving 5 bases not matched to a gene.